A single sample is the source of the 26 T cell receptor beta chains below, sequenced in a study of OX40 agonist ivuxolimab in advanced cancers. Some clones are missing from TCRdb's copy, which holds only in-frame ones; the method was immunoSEQ multiplex PCR. Altogether 73,000 or so clones are present, roughly 80% being singletons, with the ten largest covering less than 2.5%. This material consisted of CD4+ or CD8+ T cells sorted from blood, taken in a trial of the OX40 agonist ivuxolimab. The receptors here all came from an adult with an advanced solid tumor such as melanoma, head and neck, liver or kidney cancer.

The rearrangement links TRBV9 to TRBJ2-1; 11 bases are a match to TRBD2. V was clipped by 3 bases and J by 2 bases; unmatched bases: 16. This CDR3 spans 20 amino acids. CDR1 and CDR2 (germline): SGDLS, YYNGEE. In DNA, the CDR3 is TGTGCCAGCAGCGGACCGACTAGCGGGAAGCGCCTCCCCGCCTACAATGAGCAGTTCTTC. Residues: CASSGPTSGKRLPAYNEQFF.

This clone appeared a few times. The CDR3 region is CASSLDPGPTTGYTF. The DNA for the CDR3 is TGTGCCAGCAGCTTAGATCCCGGACCGACCACTGGCTACACCTTC. V is TRBV11-2 and J is TRBJ1-2; D is unresolved. Germline V gene data show CDR1 as SGHAT and CDR2 as FQNNGV. V was shortened by 0 bases and J by 7 bases, with 15 bases between the two germline ends. The CDR3 spans 15 residues.

The chain has TRBV7-9 and TRBJ2-1; 7 nucleotides match TRBD2. The CDR3 spans 17 residues. Trimming cost V 4 bases and J 2 bases; bases outside gene matches: 11. Per germline, CDR1 SEHNR and CDR2 FQNEAQ (reference sequence). CDR3 sequence reads: CASSSRGSGGTYNEQFF. The CDR3 DNA reads TGTGCCAGCAGCTCACGGGGATCGGGGGGTACCTACAATGAGCAGTTCTTC.

The V call is TRBV9, the J call TRBJ1-6; D unclear. Germline V CDR1 and CDR2: SGDLS, YYNGEE. V shed 7 bases and J shed 10 bases, with 18 bases lying between them. The CDR3 covers 14 residues. For the CDR3, the DNA is TGTGCCAGCCAGGCGGGGAGGAAGGAATCACCCCTCCACTTT. It specifies CASQAGRKESPLHF. The full variable domain, rest sourced from reference TRBV9 and TRBJ1-6, is DSGVTQTPKHLITATGQRVTLRCSPRSGDLSVYWYQQSLDQGLQFLIQYYNGEERAKGNILERFSAQQFPDLHSELNLSSLELGDSALYFCASQAGRKESPLHFGNGTRLTVT.

The rearrangement joins TRBV6-7 to TRBJ2-1; 8 bases map to TRBD2. TRBV6-7 qualifies as an ORF whose function is uncertain. This CDR3 is 14 amino acids long. Trimming removed 4 bases from V and 4 bases from J; junction bases left unmatched: 3. The CDR3 loop is CASSCSGVYNEQFF. CDR3 bases: TGTGCCAGCAGTTGTAGCGGGGTTTACAATGAGCAGTTCTTC.

CDR3 sequence (DNA): TGTGCCAGCAGCCCACATTTAGCCTCGGTCTATGGCTACACCTTC. It yields the protein CASSPHLASVYGYTF. This chain uses TRBV7-2 with TRBJ1-2; D is undetermined. V was pared by 5 bases and J by 4 bases, with 17 bases between. The germline V gene encodes CDR1 SGHTA and CDR2 FQGNSA. The CDR3 length is 15 residues.

The V gene is TRBV19, the J gene TRBJ2-4, with a weak D call TRBD2 (5 bases). In germline, CDR1 is LNHDA, CDR2 SQIVND (reference sequence). This CDR3 is 15 amino acids long. The V end lost 1 base, the J end lost 0 bases, and 7 bases lay between the germline ends. CDR3 region: CASSIGELAKNIQYF. As DNA, the CDR3 is TGTGCCAGTAGTATAGGGGAGCTAGCCAAAAACATTCAGTACTTC.

The V gene is TRBV15, the J gene TRBJ1-3, with D possibly matching TRBD1 (6 bases). Deletions cut 3 bases from V and 0 bases from J, with 12 bases between. CDR1 is LNHNV and CDR2 is YYDKDF in the germline V gene (reference sequence). CDR3 length: 16 amino acids. The CDR3 spells CATSRGGQTSGNTIYF. The CDR3 DNA follows: TGTGCCACCAGCAGGGGCGGACAGACCTCTGGAAACACCATATATTTT.

This clone occurred a few times. The chain carries TRBV5-6 and TRBJ1-2, with D perhaps TRBD1 (5 bases). CDR3 length equals 13 residues. The V end lost 7 bases, the J end lost 0 bases, and 10 bases lay between the germline ends. The germline gives CDR1 SGHDT, CDR2 YYEEEE. The CDR3 reads CASFREPNYGYTF. The CDR3 DNA is TGTGCCAGCTTCAGGGAGCCTAACTATGGCTACACCTTC.

The genes are TRBV7-3 and TRBJ2-2; D is ambiguous. Per germline, CDR1 SGHTA and CDR2 FQGTGA. Trimming shortened V by 1 base and J by 1 base, and 7 bases separated the two germline ends. CDR3 length: 15 residues. The chain's CDR3 is CASSLNRENTGELFF. As DNA, the CDR3 is TGTGCCAGCAGCTTAAACAGAGAGAACACCGGGGAGCTGTTTTTT. The variable domain in full, with the rest retrieved from reference TRBV7-3 and TRBJ2-2, is GAGVSQTPSNKVTEKGKYVELRCDPISGHTALYWYRQSLGQGPEFLIYFQGTGAADDSGLPNDRFFAVRPEGSVSTLKIQRTERGDSAVYLCASSLNRENTGELFFGEGSRLTVL.

This clone appeared a single time. The rearrangement uses TRBV6-5 and TRBJ1-3; D is unclear. The V and J ends lost 4 bases and 2 bases respectively, with 12 bases between them. The germline V gene encodes CDR1 MNHEY and CDR2 SVGAGI. The CDR3 runs to 15 residues. Written as DNA, the CDR3 is TGTGCCAGCAGTTCCGAGTTGGTAACTGGAAACACCATATATTTT. Residues: CASSSELVTGNTIYF.

The V gene is TRBV14, the J gene TRBJ1-2; tentative D call: TRBD1 (5 bases). Germline-derived CDR1 and CDR2 are SGHDN and FVKESK. This CDR3 comprises 15 residues. V was clipped by 4 bases and J by 4 bases, with 16 bases between them. The CDR3: CASSPNSGLVYGYTF. CDR3 coding DNA: TGTGCCAGCAGCCCAAATTCGGGGCTGGTCTATGGCTACACCTTC.

CDR3 sequence (DNA): TGTGCCAGCAGGGGGGACGTCGGGATATTCTCCTACGAGCAGTACTTC. Protein product: CASRGDVGIFSYEQYF. This chain connects TRBV2 to TRBJ2-7; D is perhaps TRBD1 or TRBD2 (5 bases each). This CDR3 has 16 residues. Germline V CDR1 and CDR2: SNHLY, FYNNEI. Trimming stripped 6 bases from V and 0 bases from J, with 18 bases between.

The chain joins TRBV7-2 to TRBJ2-7, with D unresolved. The germline gives CDR1 SGHTA, CDR2 FQGNSA. Between the trimmed V and J ends, which lost 6 bases and 0 bases, there was a span of 6 bases. This CDR3 has 12 amino acids. The CDR3, as DNA: TGTGCCAGCAGTTACGTCTCCTACGAGCAGTACTTC. Its translation: CASSYVSYEQYF.

This clone was detected a few times. The chain uses TRBV19 and TRBJ2-2; the match to TRBD2 covers 12 bases. J lost 4 bases, V lost 6 bases, and 0 bases had no gene match. Germline V gene sequence: CDR1 LNHDA, CDR2 SQIVND (reference sequence). This CDR3 region has 14 residues. The CDR3 bases are TGTGCCAGTAGGACTAGCGGGGGCACCGGGGAGCTGTTTTTT. Translation: CASRTSGGTGELFF.

The rearrangement uses TRBV9 and TRBJ1-1, with 7 bases lining up with TRBD1. CDR3 size: 13 residues. V dropped 4 bases and J dropped 9; count of bases not matched to a gene: 9. The germline V gene encodes CDR1 SGDLS and CDR2 YYNGEE. The CDR3 protein is CASSPPAQGQAFF. CDR3 nucleotide sequence: TGTGCCAGCAGCCCACCGGCACAGGGGCAAGCTTTCTTT.

The rearrangement joins TRBV28 to TRBJ1-1; no reliable D call. The CDR3 is 13 residues long. The V end was cut by 3 bases, the J end by 5 bases, with 10 bases between. The germline CDR1 and CDR2 sequences are MDHEN and SYDVKM. CDR3 loop: CASSLVRLTEAFF. The CDR3 coding sequence is TGTGCCAGCAGTTTGGTTCGTTTAACTGAAGCTTTCTTT.

The chain has TRBV14 and TRBJ2-1; 7 bases agree with TRBD1. The length of the CDR3 is 13 residues. Germline CDR1 reads SGHDN; CDR2 reads FVKESK. Losses at the gene ends were 1 base for V and 14 bases for J; bases not matched to a gene: 8. The chain's CDR3 is CASSQARTGWKFF. In nucleotides, the CDR3 is TGTGCCAGCAGCCAAGCCAGGACAGGATGGAAGTTCTTC.

CDR3 sequence reads: CASSVGGLVNEKLFF. The CDR3 DNA is TGTGCCAGCAGCGTTGGGGGGCTAGTTAATGAAAAACTGTTTTTT. The chain uses TRBV9 and TRBJ1-4; perhaps TRBD1 as D (6 bases). Looked up from germline, CDR1 is SGDLS and CDR2 is YYNGEE. The CDR3 spans 15 residues. Between the trimmed V and J ends, which lost 2 bases and 4 bases, there was a span of 12 bases. Combining the CDR3 with reference TRBV9 and TRBJ1-4 gives the whole variable domain DSGVTQTPKHLITATGQRVTLRCSPRSGDLSVYWYQQSLDQGLQFLIQYYNGEERAKGNILERFSAQQFPDLHSELNLSSLELGDSALYFCASSVGGLVNEKLFFGSGTQLSVL.

V and J are TRBV9 and TRBJ2-5, with D tentatively TRBD1 (6 bases). CDR3 length: 15 residues. The V gene lost 7 bases and the J gene lost 3 bases, with 19 bases spanning the gap. Germline V gene sequence: CDR1 SGDLS, CDR2 YYNGEE. CDR3 sequence: CASGETPRTEETQYF. CDR3 DNA: TGTGCCAGCGGCGAGACCCCCCGGACAGAAGAGACCCAGTACTTC.

On this clone itself: Other DNA sequences in the same sample also yield this CDR3. The CDR3 DNA sequence: TGTGCCAGCAGCGTCGGGGCCTGGGAGACCCAGTACTTC. Translated: CASSVGAWETQYF. The V and J genes are TRBV9 and TRBJ2-5; D might be TRBD1 or TRBD2, each matching 5 bases. Deletions cut 2 bases from V and 5 bases from J, with 10 bases between. CDR3 length equals 13 residues. CDR1 is SGDLS, CDR2 YYNGEE, per germline.

This clone was recorded only once. The chain is built from TRBV19 and TRBJ1-1; D is unclear. Germline V gene sequence: CDR1 LNHDA, CDR2 SQIVND (reference sequence). CDR3 size: 14 residues. Trimming cost V 2 bases and J 10 bases, with 17 bases left between them. CDR3 DNA sequence: TGTGCCAGTAGTATACGGACCGACTCTTGGGGAGCTTTCTTT. Its translation: CASSIRTDSWGAFF.

The V call is TRBV6-1, the J call TRBJ1-1; unclear D gene. The CDR3 totals 13 residues. CDR1 is MNHNS, CDR2 SASEGT, per germline. Trimming removed 10 bases from V and 1 base from J, with 13 bases in between. CDR3 residues: CANNPTRNTEAFF. The CDR3 region has the DNA TGTGCCAACAACCCGACGAGGAACACTGAAGCTTTCTTT.

V and J are TRBV4-2 and TRBJ2-4; TRBD1 or TRBD2 may be the D gene (6 bases each). This CDR3 is built from 15 residues. V was clipped by 4 bases and J by 7 bases, with 17 bases between them. Germline CDR1 is LGHNA and CDR2 is YNFKEQ. The CDR3 loop reads CASSPEGGPWNIQYF. In DNA form, the CDR3 reads TGTGCCAGCAGCCCCGAGGGGGGTCCGTGGAACATTCAGTACTTC.

This clone was counted only a few times. The chain uses TRBV5-5 and TRBJ1-2; the D gene is possibly TRBD1 (6 bases). V lost 2 bases and J 7 bases, leaving 15 bases between the germline ends. CDR3 length: 14 amino acids. Germline loops: CDR1 SGHKS, CDR2 YYEKEE (reference sequence). The CDR3 protein is CASSLSTQGPGYTF. CDR3 DNA: TGTGCCAGCAGCTTATCCACGCAGGGGCCTGGCTACACCTTC.

V gene TRBV5-8 combines with J gene TRBJ1-5; D possibly corresponds to TRBD1 (6 bases). The V gene lost 6 bases and the J gene lost 6 bases, with 13 bases spanning the gap. This CDR3 is 13 amino acids long. Germline V gene sequence: CDR1 SGHTS, CDR2 YDEGEE. CDR3 protein: CASTRGPPQPQHF. CDR3 nucleotides: TGTGCCAGCACCAGGGGACCACCTCAGCCCCAGCATTTT.